This T cell receptor (beta chain) was sequenced for a study of cytomegalovirus exposure and HLA in healthy donors. Whole-study context: From donors who were HLA-typed, an early data release held 80 million to 95 million unique TCRs.

General study results and limits: The study designated 150 or so TCR beta chains cytomegalovirus-associated. Relative to the roughly 640-donor mean, N-insertions were reportedly fewer in an Asian-associated ancestry cluster in a later analysis.

Unmatched junction bases numbered 6, after V lost 10 bases and J lost 1 base. The length of the CDR3 is 13 residues. Germline loops: CDR1 ENHRY, CDR2 SYGVKD. As concerns this clone: Its antigen is not known.

PCR amplification relied on 60 Vbeta primers (plus 13 Jbeta primers). TCRdb keeps only in-frame clones here, not all; method: immunoSEQ multiplex PCR. The sample consists of about 90,000 clones, nearly 80% of them appearing once. Sequencing input: PBMCs. The sequence was obtained from a woman in her thirties or forties in good health and CMV-seropositive. The V and J genes are TRBV10-3 and TRBJ1-1; 7 nucleotides line up with TRBD1. The DNA for the CDR3 is TGTGCCACCAGACAGGGAGAGAACACTGAAGCTTTCTTT. Residues: CATRQGENTEAFF.